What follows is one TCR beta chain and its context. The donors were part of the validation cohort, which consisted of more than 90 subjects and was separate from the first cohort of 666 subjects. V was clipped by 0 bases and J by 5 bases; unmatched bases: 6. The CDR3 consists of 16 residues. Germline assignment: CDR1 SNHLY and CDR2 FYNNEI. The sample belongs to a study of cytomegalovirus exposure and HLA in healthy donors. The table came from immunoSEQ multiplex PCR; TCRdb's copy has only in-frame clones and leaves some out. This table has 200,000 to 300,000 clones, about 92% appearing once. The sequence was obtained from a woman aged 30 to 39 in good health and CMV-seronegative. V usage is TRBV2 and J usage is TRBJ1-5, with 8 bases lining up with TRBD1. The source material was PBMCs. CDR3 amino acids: CASSEAQGAWDQPQHF. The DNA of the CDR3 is TGTGCCAGCAGTGAAGCGCAGGGGGCGTGGGATCAGCCCCAGCATTTT.